This T cell receptor (beta chain) was recorded in a study of shared clonotypes between healthy human individuals. This clone came up many times. The antigen is not known. Every immunoSEQ plate was one replicate of a subset's evenly spread DNA. Assay: immunoSEQ multiplex PCR; the TCRdb copy retains only in-frame clones and omits some. The sample consists of 330,000 or so clones, 74% of them appearing once. Study observations and caveats: Limitation of the genetic and exposure-history diversity represented came from the few donors.

The CDR3 extends over 14 amino acids. Germline values: CDR1 KGHSH, CDR2 LQKENI. The V gene lost 3 bases and the J gene lost 4 bases, with 12 bases spanning the gap. This receptor was taken from a man aged 25 to 40 in good health. The genes are TRBV18 and TRBJ2-5, with D perhaps TRBD1 or TRBD2 (5 bases each). The sequenced sample consisted of memory CD4+ T cells sorted from blood. This sample's subset: CD45RA-negative fraction. CDR3 in amino acids: CASSPLQGVETQYF. The DNA for the CDR3 is TGTGCCAGCTCACCGCTTCAGGGAGTAGAGACCCAGTACTTC. Combining the CDR3 with reference TRBV18 and TRBJ2-5 gives the whole variable domain NAGVMQNPRHLVRRRGQEARLRCSPMKGHSHVYWYRQLPEEGLKFMVYLQKENIIDESGMPKERFSAEFPKEGPSILRIQQVVRGDSAAYFCASSPLQGVETQYFGPGTRLLVL.